This TCR beta chain originates from a study of shared clonotypes between healthy human individuals. Clones were read by immunoSEQ multiplex PCR, and TCRdb kept only the in-frame ones, dropping some. There are about 580,000 clones in the sample; 95% to 98% occur only once, and 0.25% to 0.35% lies in the top ten. CD45RO negativity and positive selection for CCR7 defined naive CD8 cells, a population that excluded terminally differentiated effector memory CD45RA+ cells. Per the germline V gene, CDR1 is SGHNT and CDR2 is YYREEE (reference sequence). Trimming took 2 bases from V and 5 from J, leaving 11 bases between them. The CDR3 is 14 amino acids.

V is TRBV5-4 and J is TRBJ2-1; possible D gene TRBD1, 6 bases. The sequenced material came from naive CD8+ T cells sorted from blood. The clonotype comes from a man younger than 45 in good health. The CDR3 loop is CASSLSPGDNEQFF. CDR3 bases: TGTGCCAGCAGCTTATCCCCAGGGGACAATGAGCAGTTCTTC.